A selection of T cell receptor beta chains follows, all from one sample in a study of shared clonotypes between healthy human individuals. Clones were read by immunoSEQ multiplex PCR, and TCRdb kept only the in-frame ones, dropping some. The table records about 2.2 million clones, around 95% of them present only once. The source material was naive CD8+ T cells from PBMCs. These receptors were collected from a young man in good health. Some clones in this sample may be carry-over from other donors' samples. The CDR3 runs from the conserved cysteine through the conserved F or W. The D gene is left open where the match is weak. Clone size is stated in some rows and not others, as once, few, many or a class when expanded.

J gene: TRBJ2-5
clone size: NA
D gene: TRBD2
V gene: TRBV28
CDR3 protein: CASSFWGGQETQYF
CDR3 DNA: TGTGCCAGCAGTTTCTGGGGGGGCCAAGAGACCCAGTACTTC

J gene: TRBJ2-7
clone size: NA
D gene: TRBD1
V gene: TRBV6-6
CDR3 protein: CASSPGTGGHEQYF
CDR3 DNA: TGTGCCAGCAGTCCAGGGACAGGGGGACACGAGCAGTACTTC

J gene: TRBJ1-4
clone size: once
D gene: TRBD1
V gene: TRBV7-9
CDR3 protein: CASSPGQINEKLFF
CDR3 DNA: TGTGCCAGCAGCCCGGGACAGATAAATGAAAAACTGTTTTTT

J gene: TRBJ2-3
clone size: NA
D gene: NA
V gene: TRBV7-8
CDR3 protein: CASSPPLKVQDTQYF
CDR3 DNA: TGTGCCAGCAGCCCCCCGCTGAAGGTCCAAGATACGCAGTATTTT

J gene: TRBJ1-1
clone size: NA
D gene: NA
V gene: TRBV19
CDR3 protein: CASSGHLNTEAFF
CDR3 DNA: TGTGCCAGTAGTGGACACTTAAACACTGAAGCTTTCTTT

J gene: TRBJ1-2
clone size: NA
D gene: TRBD1
V gene: TRBV7-9
CDR3 protein: CASSLVGQLKNYGYTF
CDR3 DNA: TGTGCCAGCAGCTTAGTGGGACAGTTAAAGAACTATGGCTACACCTTC

J gene: TRBJ2-2
clone size: NA
D gene: NA
V gene: TRBV11-2
CDR3 protein: CASSLGATGELFF
CDR3 DNA: TGTGCCAGCAGCTTAGGTGCCACCGGGGAGCTGTTTTTT

J gene: TRBJ2-7
clone size: NA
D gene: NA
V gene: TRBV7-8
CDR3 protein: CASSPSSYEQYF
CDR3 DNA: TGTGCCAGCAGCCCGTCCTCCTACGAGCAGTACTTC

J gene: TRBJ1-1
clone size: NA
D gene: NA
V gene: TRBV5-1
CDR3 protein: CASSLGDTEAFF
CDR3 DNA: TGCGCCAGCAGCTTGGGGGACACTGAAGCTTTCTTT

J gene: TRBJ2-7
clone size: NA
D gene: TRBD2
V gene: TRBV15
CDR3 protein: CATSRDRTRLVYEQYF
CDR3 DNA: TGTGCCACCAGCAGAGATAGGACTAGGTTGGTCTACGAGCAGTACTTC

J gene: TRBJ2-2
clone size: NA
D gene: NA
V gene: TRBV28
CDR3 protein: CASSSSTGELFF
CDR3 DNA: TGTGCCAGCAGTTCATCCACCGGGGAGCTGTTTTTT

J gene: TRBJ2-1
clone size: NA
D gene: NA
V gene: TRBV5-4
CDR3 protein: CASPTGRGGEQFF
CDR3 DNA: TGTGCCAGCCCAACGGGGAGGGGGGGTGAGCAGTTCTTC

J gene: TRBJ2-7
clone size: NA
D gene: NA
V gene: TRBV5-1
CDR3 protein: CASTGAPPSPEQYF
CDR3 DNA: TGCGCCAGCACGGGGGCGCCCCCATCACCCGAGCAGTACTTC

J gene: TRBJ2-1
clone size: NA
D gene: NA
V gene: TRBV13
CDR3 protein: CASSLRDWGPYNEQFF
CDR3 DNA: TGTGCCAGCAGCTTGCGGGACTGGGGGCCCTACAATGAGCAGTTCTTC

J gene: TRBJ1-2
clone size: NA
D gene: NA
V gene: TRBV19
CDR3 protein: CASSIAFRANPHGYTF
CDR3 DNA: TGTGCCAGTAGTATAGCGTTCCGGGCCAACCCCCATGGCTACACCTTC

J gene: TRBJ2-1
clone size: NA
D gene: NA
V gene: TRBV5-1
CDR3 protein: CASSLGRDYNEQFF
CDR3 DNA: TGCGCCAGCAGCTTGGGGAGAGACTACAATGAGCAGTTCTTC

J gene: TRBJ2-7
clone size: NA
D gene: TRBD2
V gene: TRBV7-9
CDR3 protein: CALGGGLLGREQYF
CDR3 DNA: TGTGCCCTTGGGGGGGGACTCCTTGGGAGAGAGCAGTACTTC

J gene: TRBJ2-2
clone size: NA
D gene: NA
V gene: TRBV2
CDR3 protein: CASSEVRELFF
CDR3 DNA: TGTGCCAGCAGTGAGGTCCGAGAGCTGTTTTTT

J gene: TRBJ1-3
clone size: NA
D gene: NA
V gene: TRBV6-1
CDR3 protein: CASSFSRDSGNTIYF
CDR3 DNA: TGTGCCAGCAGCTTTAGCCGGGACTCTGGAAACACCATATATTTT

J gene: TRBJ2-4
clone size: NA
D gene: NA
V gene: TRBV27
CDR3 protein: CAGSNIRQTLAKNIQYF
CDR3 DNA: TGTGCCGGCAGTAATATCCGGCAGACCCTAGCCAAAAACATTCAGTACTTC

J gene: TRBJ2-1
clone size: NA
D gene: TRBD2
V gene: TRBV7-9
CDR3 protein: CASSLENSGRHHSYNEQFF
CDR3 DNA: TGTGCCAGCAGCTTAGAGAATAGCGGGAGGCACCACTCCTACAATGAGCAGTTCTTC

J gene: TRBJ1-1
clone size: NA
D gene: NA
V gene: TRBV4-1
CDR3 protein: CASSHREGGWNTEAFF
CDR3 DNA: TGCGCCAGCAGCCACCGAGAGGGGGGGTGGAACACTGAAGCTTTCTTT

J gene: TRBJ2-7
clone size: NA
D gene: NA
V gene: TRBV21-1
CDR3 protein: CASSRPGTAPYEQYF
CDR3 DNA: TGTGCCAGCAGCCGACCTGGGACAGCCCCCTACGAGCAGTACTTC

J gene: TRBJ1-5
clone size: NA
D gene: NA
V gene: TRBV7-9
CDR3 protein: CASSLGSRQDQPQHF
CDR3 DNA: TGTGCCAGCAGCTTAGGGTCCCGGCAGGATCAGCCCCAGCATTTT

J gene: TRBJ2-7
clone size: once
D gene: TRBD1
V gene: TRBV7-9
CDR3 protein: CASSSPTGPVGAYEQYF
CDR3 DNA: TGTGCCAGCAGCTCTCCGACAGGGCCTGTGGGGGCATACGAGCAGTACTTC

J gene: TRBJ2-2
clone size: NA
D gene: TRBD1
V gene: TRBV28
CDR3 protein: CASSLLPGTDENTGELFF
CDR3 DNA: TGTGCCAGCAGTTTACTTCCCGGGACAGATGAAAACACCGGGGAGCTGTTTTTT

J gene: TRBJ2-1
clone size: NA
D gene: TRBD2
V gene: TRBV27
CDR3 protein: CASDDGASGTSSYNEQFF
CDR3 DNA: TGTGCCAGCGACGACGGGGCTAGCGGGACCTCCTCCTACAATGAGCAGTTCTTC

J gene: TRBJ1-1
clone size: NA
D gene: TRBD1
V gene: TRBV6-5
CDR3 protein: CASSSTGAHAFF
CDR3 DNA: TGTGCCAGCAGTTCGACAGGGGCGCACGCTTTCTTT

J gene: TRBJ1-1
clone size: NA
D gene: NA
V gene: TRBV21-1
CDR3 protein: CASSKGEAPGAEAFF
CDR3 DNA: TGTGCCAGCAGCAAGGGGGAGGCCCCGGGCGCTGAAGCTTTCTTT

J gene: TRBJ1-1
clone size: NA
D gene: NA
V gene: TRBV6-5
CDR3 protein: CASSYSAGRGTEAFF
CDR3 DNA: TGTGCCAGCAGTTACTCGGCAGGGAGGGGCACTGAAGCTTTCTTT

J gene: TRBJ2-1
clone size: NA
D gene: NA
V gene: TRBV6-5
CDR3 protein: CASSYSGEQFF
CDR3 DNA: TGTGCCAGCAGTTACTCGGGTGAGCAGTTCTTC

J gene: TRBJ1-2
clone size: NA
D gene: TRBD1
V gene: TRBV10-3
CDR3 protein: CAISEERTGPYGYTF
CDR3 DNA: TGTGCCATCAGTGAAGAACGGACAGGGCCCTATGGCTACACCTTC

J gene: TRBJ1-1
clone size: NA
D gene: NA
V gene: TRBV25-1
CDR3 protein: CASSPGLGGTEAFF
CDR3 DNA: TGTGCCAGCAGTCCGGGGCTCGGCGGCACTGAAGCTTTCTTT

J gene: TRBJ2-7
clone size: NA
D gene: NA
V gene: TRBV19
CDR3 protein: CASSNQGHEQYF
CDR3 DNA: TGTGCCAGTAGTAACCAGGGACACGAGCAGTACTTC

J gene: TRBJ2-1
clone size: NA
D gene: NA
V gene: TRBV10-3
CDR3 protein: CAISGGRGSVSYNEQFF
CDR3 DNA: TGTGCCATCAGTGGGGGGCGGGGCTCCGTCTCCTACAATGAGCAGTTCTTC

J gene: TRBJ1-1
clone size: NA
D gene: NA
V gene: TRBV15
CDR3 protein: CATSRGGGVVNTEAFF
CDR3 DNA: TGTGCCACCAGCAGGGGGGGAGGGGTCGTGAACACTGAAGCTTTCTTT

J gene: TRBJ1-1
clone size: NA
D gene: TRBD1
V gene: TRBV7-9
CDR3 protein: CASSLAFIQGAAFF
CDR3 DNA: TGTGCCAGCAGCTTAGCGTTTATACAGGGGGCGGCTTTCTTT

J gene: TRBJ1-5
clone size: NA
D gene: NA
V gene: TRBV27
CDR3 protein: CASSLVSYQPQHF
CDR3 DNA: TGTGCCAGCAGTTTAGTCAGCTATCAGCCCCAGCATTTT

J gene: TRBJ1-4
clone size: NA
D gene: NA
V gene: TRBV6-1
CDR3 protein: CASSTRDGTNEKLFF
CDR3 DNA: TGTGCCAGCAGTACACGGGACGGAACTAATGAAAAACTGTTTTTT

J gene: TRBJ2-5
clone size: NA
D gene: NA
V gene: TRBV6-6
CDR3 protein: CASSSLARFGETQYF
CDR3 DNA: TGTGCCAGCAGTTCACTCGCGAGGTTCGGTGAGACCCAGTACTTC

J gene: TRBJ2-1
clone size: NA
D gene: TRBD2
V gene: TRBV4-1
CDR3 protein: CASSQVTSGDNEQFF
CDR3 DNA: TGCGCCAGCAGCCAAGTAACTAGCGGGGACAATGAGCAGTTCTTC

J gene: TRBJ1-5
clone size: NA
D gene: NA
V gene: TRBV28
CDR3 protein: CASSLLSWDQPQHF
CDR3 DNA: TGTGCCAGCAGTTTACTGAGCTGGGATCAGCCCCAGCATTTT

J gene: TRBJ2-5
clone size: NA
D gene: TRBD2
V gene: TRBV4-1
CDR3 protein: CASSQRASGSNQETQYF
CDR3 DNA: TGCGCCAGCAGCCAGAGGGCTAGCGGGTCTAACCAAGAGACCCAGTACTTC

J gene: TRBJ2-3
clone size: NA
D gene: TRBD2
V gene: TRBV7-3
CDR3 protein: CASSWTSGSADTQYF
CDR3 DNA: TGTGCCAGCAGCTGGACTAGCGGGAGTGCAGATACGCAGTATTTT

J gene: TRBJ2-7
clone size: NA
D gene: NA
V gene: TRBV30
CDR3 protein: CAWSPQRGLLTSEQYF
CDR3 DNA: TGTGCCTGGAGTCCACAGAGGGGACTCCTAACAAGCGAGCAGTACTTC